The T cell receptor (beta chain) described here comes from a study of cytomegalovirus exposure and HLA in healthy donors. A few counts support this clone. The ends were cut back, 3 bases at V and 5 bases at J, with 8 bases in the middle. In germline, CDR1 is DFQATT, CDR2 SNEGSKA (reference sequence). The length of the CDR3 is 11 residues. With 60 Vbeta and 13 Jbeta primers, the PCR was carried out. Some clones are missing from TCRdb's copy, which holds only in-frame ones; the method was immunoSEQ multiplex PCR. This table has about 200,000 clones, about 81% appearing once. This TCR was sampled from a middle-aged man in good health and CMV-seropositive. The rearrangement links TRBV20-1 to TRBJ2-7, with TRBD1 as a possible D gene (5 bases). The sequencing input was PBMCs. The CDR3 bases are TGCAGTGCTAGTGCAGGGCACGAGCAGTACGTC. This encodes CSASAGHEQYV.